One sample yielded the 16 T cell receptor beta chains listed below, sequenced in a study of T cell repertoires in cytomegalovirus infection. TCRdb ran MiXCR on the reads and lists one entry per CDR3 protein. The profile shows more than 400,000 distinct CDR3 sequences, 26% of them singletons. Sequencing was done on a sample of PBMCs. The receptors stem from a human donor in good health (CMV status not recorded). Some clones in this sample may be carry-over from other donors' samples.

V usage is TRBV27 and J usage is TRBJ1-3; D uncertain. The V and J ends lost 1 base and 0 bases respectively, with 13 bases between them. Germline CDR1 MNHEY, CDR2 SMNVEV (reference sequence). The CDR3 sequence is 17 residues long. For the CDR3, the DNA is TGTGCCAGCAGTTTATTAACACACAGCCTCTCTGGAAACACCATATATTTT. Its protein product is CASSLLTHSLSGNTIYF.

This chain links TRBV6-5 with TRBJ2-2, with 11 positions matching TRBD2. Germline V gives CDR1 MNHEY, CDR2 SVGAGI. J lost 2 bases, V lost 4 bases, and 3 bases had no gene match. The CDR3 loop spans 16 amino acids. The CDR3 bases are TGTGCCAGCAGTTTGGGACTAGCGGTTAACACCGGGGAGCTGTTTTTT. The encoded protein is CASSLGLAVNTGELFF.

This chain uses TRBV6-4 with TRBJ2-2, with TRBD1 identical over 9 bases. This CDR3 is built from 15 residues. CDR1 and CDR2 from the germline V gene are MRHNA and SNTAGT. V shed 3 bases and J 7 bases; nucleotides not matched to a gene: 6. The CDR3 sequence: CASSETGGESGELFF. The CDR3 DNA reads TGTGCCAGCAGTGAAACAGGGGGCGAAAGCGGGGAGCTGTTTTTT.

This chain connects TRBV12-3 or TRBV12-4 to TRBJ2-2; 9 bases line up with TRBD1. Unmatched junction bases numbered 3, after V lost 6 bases and J lost 4 bases. The CDR3 loop spans 14 amino acids. CDR3 residues: CASRGQGATGELFF. The CDR3 nucleotides read TGTGCCAGCAGGGGACAGGGTGCCACCGGGGAGCTGTTTTTT.

The J gene is TRBJ2-3, the V gene TRBV10-3; 11 positions agree with TRBD2. The germline V gene has CDR1 ENHRY and CDR2 SYGVKD. V gave up 4 bases and J gave up 2 bases; unmatched junction bases: 5. This CDR3 comprises 16 residues. The CDR3 spells CAISVTSGGSTDTQYF. Here the CDR3 DNA reads TGTGCCATCAGTGTCACTAGCGGGGGATCCACAGATACGCAGTATTTT.

The chain employs TRBV29-1 and TRBJ1-1; D call uncertain. Germline assignment: CDR1 SQVTM and CDR2 ANQGSEA. V lost 4 bases and J 1 base, leaving 10 bases between the germline ends. There are 13 residues in the CDR3. The CDR3 DNA is TGCAGCGTTGGAAGACAACAGAACACTGAAGCTTTCTTT. Translation gives CSVGRQQNTEAFF.

This chain links TRBV6-2 or TRBV6-3 with TRBJ2-7; tentative D call: TRBD2 (7 bases). Per germline, CDR1 MNHEY and CDR2 SVGEGT. Trimming pared 5 bases from V and 0 bases from J, leaving 23 bases between. There are 18 residues in the CDR3. The CDR3 DNA follows: TGTGCCAGCAGTGGGGGGCCGCAAGCGGGGAAGAGCTCCTACGAGCAGTACGTC. This sequence encodes CASSGGPQAGKSSYEQYV.

The rearrangement links TRBV19 to TRBJ2-7; D could derive from TRBD1 or TRBD2 (5 bases each). The CDR3 loop spans 11 amino acids. V was pared by 3 bases and J by 6 bases, with 6 bases between. Germline V gene data show CDR1 as LNHDA and CDR2 as SQIVND (reference sequence). CDR3 protein: CASSMGTEQYF. CDR3 nucleotides: TGTGCCAGTAGTATGGGGACCGAGCAGTACTTC.

This clonotype has only one observation. The chain combines TRBV10-3 with TRBJ2-3, with D perhaps TRBD2 (5 bases). The V end lost 8 bases, the J end lost 2 bases, and 17 bases lay between the germline ends. There are 15 residues in the CDR3. Germline V gives CDR1 ENHRY, CDR2 SYGVKD. CDR3 in amino acids: CAIASREIDTDTQYF. The DNA of the CDR3 is TGTGCCATCGCGAGCCGGGAAATAGACACAGATACGCAGTATTTT.

This clonotype has a handful of counts. The V call is TRBV28, the J call TRBJ2-5; no reliable D call. Germline CDR1 MDHEN, CDR2 SYDVKM. The CDR3 covers 13 residues. The V end lost 1 base, the J end lost 2 bases, and 5 bases lay between the germline ends. CDR3 nucleotide sequence: TGTGCCAGCAGTTTATACAGTCAAGAGACCCAGTACTTC. Translation gives CASSLYSQETQYF.

This clonotype was recorded at least ten times. The chain couples TRBV7-2 to TRBJ2-2; TRBD2 matches 7 bases. The CDR3 loop spans 17 amino acids. Germline CDR1 SGHTA, CDR2 FQGNSA. Trimming at V came to 1 base and at J to 2 bases, leaving 7 bases not matched to a gene. DNA of the CDR3: TGTGCCAGCAGCTTAGTGCGGACGGGAGGAAACACCGGGGAGCTGTTTTTT. Its translation is CASSLVRTGGNTGELFF.

The chain recombines TRBV28 with TRBJ1-1; perhaps TRBD1 as D (5 bases). The germline V and J ends were trimmed by 7 bases and 4 bases, with 13 bases remaining between them. CDR1 and CDR2 from the germline V gene are MDHEN and SYDVKM. The CDR3 loop spans 13 amino acids. The DNA of the CDR3 is TGTGCCAGCATCGATGGTGGGACCACTGAAGCTTTCTTT. Residues: CASIDGGTTEAFF.

Only a few counts were recorded for this clonotype. V is TRBV6-2 or TRBV6-3 and J is TRBJ1-5; maybe TRBD1 (6 bases). Trimming took 6 bases from V and 6 from J, leaving 18 bases between them. The germline gives CDR1 MNHEY, CDR2 SVGEGT. This CDR3 contains 15 residues. CDR3 coding DNA: TGTGCCAGCAGGCTGACAGGAACGAGCGGTCAGCCCCAGCATTTT. This sequence encodes CASRLTGTSGQPQHF.

The CDR3 reads CATSGDSRSQETQYF. The CDR3 DNA sequence: TGTGCCACCAGTGGTGACAGTAGGAGTCAAGAGACCCAGTACTTC. The V and J genes are TRBV24-1 and TRBJ2-5; D is perhaps TRBD1 (5 bases). From germline, CDR1 is KGHDR and CDR2 SFDVKD. There are 15 residues in the CDR3. Trimming took 5 bases from V and 2 from J, leaving 14 bases between them.

This clonotype was observed a handful of times. The chain links TRBV9 to TRBJ1-2, with 9 bases that match TRBD1. V was clipped by 7 bases and J by 0 bases; unmatched bases: 7. CDR3 size: 15 residues. Germline-derived CDR1 and CDR2 are SGDLS and YYNGEE. The CDR3 reads CASAARTGANYGYTF. The CDR3 bases are TGTGCCAGCGCCGCGAGGACAGGGGCTAACTATGGCTACACCTTC.

This clonotype was observed once. This sequence joins TRBV20-1 and TRBJ2-7; TRBD1 might be the D (6 bases). This CDR3 comprises 18 residues. Looked up from germline, CDR1 is DFQATT and CDR2 is SNEGSKA (reference sequence). With 0 bases removed from V and 1 base from J, the gap between germline ends came to 22 bases. The CDR3 region is CSARDARHGQRISYEQYF. In DNA form, the CDR3 reads TGCAGTGCTAGAGACGCCCGCCACGGACAGAGAATTTCCTACGAGCAGTACTTC.